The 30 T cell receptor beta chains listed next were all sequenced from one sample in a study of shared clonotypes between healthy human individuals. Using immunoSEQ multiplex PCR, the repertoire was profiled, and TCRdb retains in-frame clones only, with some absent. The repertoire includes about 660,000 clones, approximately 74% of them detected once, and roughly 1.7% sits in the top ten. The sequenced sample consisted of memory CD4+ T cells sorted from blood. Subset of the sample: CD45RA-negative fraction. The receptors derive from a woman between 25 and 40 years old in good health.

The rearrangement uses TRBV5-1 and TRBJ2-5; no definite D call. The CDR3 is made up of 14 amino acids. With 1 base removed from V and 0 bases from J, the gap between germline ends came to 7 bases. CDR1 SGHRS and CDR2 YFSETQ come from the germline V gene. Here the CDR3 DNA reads TGCGCCAGCAGCTTGTCGCAGAACCAAGAGACCCAGTACTTC. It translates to CASSLSQNQETQYF.

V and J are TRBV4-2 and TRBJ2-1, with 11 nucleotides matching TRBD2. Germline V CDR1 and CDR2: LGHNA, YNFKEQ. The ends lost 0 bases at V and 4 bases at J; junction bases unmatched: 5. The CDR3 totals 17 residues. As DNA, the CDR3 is TGTGCCAGCAGCCAAGATATGGGGACTAGCGGATACAATGAGCAGTTCTTC. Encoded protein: CASSQDMGTSGYNEQFF.

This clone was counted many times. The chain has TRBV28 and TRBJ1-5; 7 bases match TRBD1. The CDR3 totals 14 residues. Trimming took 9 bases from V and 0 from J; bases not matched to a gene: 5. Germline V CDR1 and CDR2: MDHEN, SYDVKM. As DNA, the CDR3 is TGTGCCAGTACAGGGGAATATAGCAATCAGCCCCAGCATTTT. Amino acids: CASTGEYSNQPQHF.

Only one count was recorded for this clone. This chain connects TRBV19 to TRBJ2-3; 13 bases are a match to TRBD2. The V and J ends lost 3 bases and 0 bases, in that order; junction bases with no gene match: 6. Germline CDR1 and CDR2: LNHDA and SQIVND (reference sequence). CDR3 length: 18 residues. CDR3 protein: CASSMRGTSGTSTDTQYF. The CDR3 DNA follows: TGTGCCAGTAGTATGCGTGGGACTAGCGGGACGAGCACAGATACGCAGTATTTT.

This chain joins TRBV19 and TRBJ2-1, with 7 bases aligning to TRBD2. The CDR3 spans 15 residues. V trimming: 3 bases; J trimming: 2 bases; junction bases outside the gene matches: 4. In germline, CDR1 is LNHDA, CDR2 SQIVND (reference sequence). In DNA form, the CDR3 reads TGTGCCAGTAGTATGGGGGGAGGGCCCTACAATGAGCAGTTCTTC. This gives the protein CASSMGGGPYNEQFF.

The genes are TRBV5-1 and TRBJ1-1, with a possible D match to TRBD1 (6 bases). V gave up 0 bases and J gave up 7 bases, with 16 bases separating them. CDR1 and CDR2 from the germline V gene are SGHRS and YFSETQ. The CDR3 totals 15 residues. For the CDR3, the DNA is TGCGCCAGCAGCTTGGGTTGGGGGCGGTTTGGTGAAGCTTTCTTT. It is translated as CASSLGWGRFGEAFF.

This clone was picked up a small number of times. CDR3 residues: CASSLGMVDYGYTF. Written as DNA, the CDR3 is TGTGCCAGCAGCTTGGGTATGGTAGACTATGGCTACACCTTC. The gene calls are TRBV11-2 and TRBJ1-2; D unresolved. The CDR3 consists of 14 residues. Trimming cost V 3 bases and J 3 bases, with 11 bases left between them. Germline loops: CDR1 SGHAT, CDR2 FQNNGV.

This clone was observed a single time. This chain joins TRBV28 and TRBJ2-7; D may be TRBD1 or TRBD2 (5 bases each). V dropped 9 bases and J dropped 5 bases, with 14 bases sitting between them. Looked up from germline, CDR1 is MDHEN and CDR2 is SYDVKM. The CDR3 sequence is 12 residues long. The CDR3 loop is CASGTASHEQYF. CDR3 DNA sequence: TGTGCCAGTGGGACCGCCTCTCACGAGCAGTACTTC.

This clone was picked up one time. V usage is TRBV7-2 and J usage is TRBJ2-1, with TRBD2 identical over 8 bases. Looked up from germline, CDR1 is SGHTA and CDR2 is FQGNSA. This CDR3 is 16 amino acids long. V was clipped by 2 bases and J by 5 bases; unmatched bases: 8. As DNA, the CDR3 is TGTGCCAGCAGCTTAACTACTGGACTAGCAGACAATGAGCAGTTCTTC. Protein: CASSLTTGLADNEQFF.

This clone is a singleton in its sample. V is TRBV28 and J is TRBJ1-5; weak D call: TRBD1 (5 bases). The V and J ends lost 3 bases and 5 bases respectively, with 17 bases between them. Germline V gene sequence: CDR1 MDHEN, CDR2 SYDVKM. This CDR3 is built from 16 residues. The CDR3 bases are TGTGCCAGCAGTTTGGAAAAAGGGGTAATAGATCAGCCCCAGCATTTT. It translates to CASSLEKGVIDQPQHF.

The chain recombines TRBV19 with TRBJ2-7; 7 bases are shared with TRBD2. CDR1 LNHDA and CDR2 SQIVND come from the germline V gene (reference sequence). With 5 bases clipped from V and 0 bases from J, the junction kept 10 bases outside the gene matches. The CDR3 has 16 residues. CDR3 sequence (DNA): TGTGCCAGTAGTGTGAGCGGGACGGGGGGCTCCTACGAGCAGTACTTC. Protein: CASSVSGTGGSYEQYF.

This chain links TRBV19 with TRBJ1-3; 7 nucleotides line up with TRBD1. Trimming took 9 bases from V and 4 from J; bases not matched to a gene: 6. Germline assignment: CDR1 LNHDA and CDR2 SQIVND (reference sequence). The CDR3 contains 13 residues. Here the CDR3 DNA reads TGTGCCAGCCGACAGGGTCTCGGAAACACCATATATTTT. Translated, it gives CASRQGLGNTIYF.

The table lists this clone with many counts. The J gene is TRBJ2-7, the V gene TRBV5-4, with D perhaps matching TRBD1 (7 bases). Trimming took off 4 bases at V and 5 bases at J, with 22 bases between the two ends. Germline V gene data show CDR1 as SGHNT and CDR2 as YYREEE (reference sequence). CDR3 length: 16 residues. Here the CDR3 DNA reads TGTGCCAGCAGCCCCAGACTAGGTAGGGACAGTGACGAGCAGTACTTC. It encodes CASSPRLGRDSDEQYF. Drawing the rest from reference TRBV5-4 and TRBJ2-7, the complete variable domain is ETGVTQSPTHLIKTRGQQVTLRCSSQSGHNTVSWYQQALGQGPQFIFQYYREEENGRGNFPPRFSGLQFPNYSSELNVNALELDDSALYLCASSPRLGRDSDEQYFGPGTRLTVT.

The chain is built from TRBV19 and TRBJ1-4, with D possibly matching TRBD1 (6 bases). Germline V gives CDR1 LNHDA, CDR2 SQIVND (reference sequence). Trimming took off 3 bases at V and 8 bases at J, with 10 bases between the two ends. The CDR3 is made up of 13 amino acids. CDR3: CASSMTGLEKLFF. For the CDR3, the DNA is TGTGCCAGTAGTATGACAGGTTTGGAAAAACTGTTTTTT.

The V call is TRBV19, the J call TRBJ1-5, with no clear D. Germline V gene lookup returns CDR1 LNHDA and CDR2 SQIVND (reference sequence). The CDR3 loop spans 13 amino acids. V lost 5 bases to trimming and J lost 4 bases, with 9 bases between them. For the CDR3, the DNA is TGTGCCAGTAGTGGAGGACGGAATCAGCCCCAGCATTTT. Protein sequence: CASSGGRNQPQHF.

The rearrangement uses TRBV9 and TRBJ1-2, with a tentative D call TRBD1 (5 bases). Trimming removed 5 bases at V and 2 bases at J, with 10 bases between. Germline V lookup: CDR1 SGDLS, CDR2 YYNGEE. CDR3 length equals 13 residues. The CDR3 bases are TGTGCCAGCAGTGAGGGGCAAAACTATGGCTACACCTTC. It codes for CASSEGQNYGYTF.

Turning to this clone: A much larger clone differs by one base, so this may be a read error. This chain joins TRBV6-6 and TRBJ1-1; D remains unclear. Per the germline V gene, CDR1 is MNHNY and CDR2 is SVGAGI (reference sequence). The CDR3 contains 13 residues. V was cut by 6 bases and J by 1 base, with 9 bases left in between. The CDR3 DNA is TGTGCCAGCAGCATAGATAGGAACACTGAAGCTTTCTTT. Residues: CASSIDRNTEAFF.

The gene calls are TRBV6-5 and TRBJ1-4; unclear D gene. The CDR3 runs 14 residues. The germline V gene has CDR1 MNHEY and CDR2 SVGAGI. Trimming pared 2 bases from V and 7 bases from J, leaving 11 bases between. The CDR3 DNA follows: TGTGCCAGCAGTTACGACATCCGGGGTGAAAAACTGTTTTTT. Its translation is CASSYDIRGEKLFF.

CDR3 nucleotide sequence: TGTGCCAGCAGCGGGACAGGGGACAGTGAGCAGTTCTTC. Translation: CASSGTGDSEQFF. The chain has TRBV27 and TRBJ2-1; 10 bases are a match to TRBD1. The CDR3 contains 13 residues. CDR1 and CDR2 from the germline V gene are MNHEY and SMNVEV (reference sequence). The ends lost 6 bases at V and 9 bases at J; junction bases unmatched: 5.

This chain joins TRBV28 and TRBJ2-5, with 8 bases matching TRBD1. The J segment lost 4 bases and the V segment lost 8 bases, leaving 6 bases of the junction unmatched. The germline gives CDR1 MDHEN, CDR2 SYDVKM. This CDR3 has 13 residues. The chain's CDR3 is CASGPDRGETQYF. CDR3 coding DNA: TGTGCCAGCGGCCCCGACAGGGGAGAGACCCAGTACTTC.

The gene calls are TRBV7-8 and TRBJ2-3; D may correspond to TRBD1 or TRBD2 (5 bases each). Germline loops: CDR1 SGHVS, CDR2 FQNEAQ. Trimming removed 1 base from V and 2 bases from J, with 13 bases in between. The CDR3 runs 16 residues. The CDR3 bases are TGTGCCAGCAGCTTAGGCCTGGGACCCGTCACAGATACGCAGTATTTT. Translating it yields CASSLGLGPVTDTQYF. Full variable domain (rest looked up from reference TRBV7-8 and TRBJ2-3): GAGVSQSPRYKVAKRGQDVALRCDPISGHVSLFWYQQALGQGPEFLTYFQNEAQLDKSGLPSDRFFAERPEGSVSTLKIQRTQQEDSAVYLCASSLGLGPVTDTQYFGPGTRLTVL.

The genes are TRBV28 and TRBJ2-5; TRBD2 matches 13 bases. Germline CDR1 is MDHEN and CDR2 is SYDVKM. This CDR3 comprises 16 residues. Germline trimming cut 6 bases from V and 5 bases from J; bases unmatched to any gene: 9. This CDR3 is CASSPGLAGEWETQYF. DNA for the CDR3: TGTGCCAGCAGCCCCGGACTAGCGGGAGAGTGGGAGACCCAGTACTTC. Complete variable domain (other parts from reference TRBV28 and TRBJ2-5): DVKVTQSSRYLVKRTGEKVFLECVQDMDHENMFWYRQDPGLGLRLIYFSYDVKMKEKGDIPEGYSVSREKKERFSLILESASTNQTSMYLCASSPGLAGEWETQYFGPGTRLLVL.

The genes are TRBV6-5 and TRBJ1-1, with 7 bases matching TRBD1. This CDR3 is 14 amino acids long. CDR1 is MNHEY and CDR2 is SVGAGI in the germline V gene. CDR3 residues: CAIRRDSLNTEAFF. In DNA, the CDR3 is TGTGCTATCCGACGGGACAGCTTGAACACTGAAGCTTTCTTT.

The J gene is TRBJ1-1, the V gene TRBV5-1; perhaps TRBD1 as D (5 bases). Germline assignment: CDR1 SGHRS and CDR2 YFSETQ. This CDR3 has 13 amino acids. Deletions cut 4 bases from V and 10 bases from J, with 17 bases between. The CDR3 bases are TGCGCCAGCAGCCCGCAGGGTGAAGCGGGAGCTTTCTTT. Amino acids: CASSPQGEAGAFF.

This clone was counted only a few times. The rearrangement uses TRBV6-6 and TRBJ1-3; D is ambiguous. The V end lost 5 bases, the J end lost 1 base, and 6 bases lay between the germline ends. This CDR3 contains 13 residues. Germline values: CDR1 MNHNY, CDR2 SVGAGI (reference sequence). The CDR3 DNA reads TGTGCCAGCAGTACCCTGTCTGGAAACACCATATATTTT. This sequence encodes CASSTLSGNTIYF.

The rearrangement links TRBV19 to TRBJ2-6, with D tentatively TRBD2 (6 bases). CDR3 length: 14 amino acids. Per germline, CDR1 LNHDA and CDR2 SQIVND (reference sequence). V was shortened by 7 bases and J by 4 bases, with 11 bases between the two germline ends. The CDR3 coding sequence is TGTGCCAGTATTGGGAGGCTCGGGGCCAACGTCCTGACTTTC. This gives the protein CASIGRLGANVLTF.

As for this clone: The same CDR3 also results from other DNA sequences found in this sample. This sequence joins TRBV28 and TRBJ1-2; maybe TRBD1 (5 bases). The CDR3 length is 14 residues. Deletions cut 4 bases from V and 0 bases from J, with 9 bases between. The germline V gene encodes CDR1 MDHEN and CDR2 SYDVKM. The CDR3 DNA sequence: TGTGCCAGCAGTTCCGGGGGAGCTAACTATGGCTACACCTTC. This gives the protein CASSSGGANYGYTF.

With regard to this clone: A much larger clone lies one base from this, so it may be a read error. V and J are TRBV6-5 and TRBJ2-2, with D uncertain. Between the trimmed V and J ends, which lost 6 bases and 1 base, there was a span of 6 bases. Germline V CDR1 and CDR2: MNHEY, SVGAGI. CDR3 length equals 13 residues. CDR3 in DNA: TGTGCCAGCAGGCAAGGGAACACCGGGGAGCTGTTTTTT. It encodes CASRQGNTGELFF.

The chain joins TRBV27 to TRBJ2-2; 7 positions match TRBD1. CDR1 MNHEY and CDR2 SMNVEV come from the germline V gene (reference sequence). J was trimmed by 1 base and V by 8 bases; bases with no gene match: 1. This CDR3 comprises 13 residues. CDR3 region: CASGDRNTGELFF. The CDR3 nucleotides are TGTGCCAGCGGGGACAGGAACACCGGGGAGCTGTTTTTT.

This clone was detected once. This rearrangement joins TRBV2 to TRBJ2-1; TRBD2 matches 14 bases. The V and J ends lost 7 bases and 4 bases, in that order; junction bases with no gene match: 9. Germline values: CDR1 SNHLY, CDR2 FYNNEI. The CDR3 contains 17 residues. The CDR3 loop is CASTFSGTSGGYNEQFF. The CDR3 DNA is TGTGCCAGCACCTTTTCCGGGACTAGCGGGGGATACAATGAGCAGTTCTTC.